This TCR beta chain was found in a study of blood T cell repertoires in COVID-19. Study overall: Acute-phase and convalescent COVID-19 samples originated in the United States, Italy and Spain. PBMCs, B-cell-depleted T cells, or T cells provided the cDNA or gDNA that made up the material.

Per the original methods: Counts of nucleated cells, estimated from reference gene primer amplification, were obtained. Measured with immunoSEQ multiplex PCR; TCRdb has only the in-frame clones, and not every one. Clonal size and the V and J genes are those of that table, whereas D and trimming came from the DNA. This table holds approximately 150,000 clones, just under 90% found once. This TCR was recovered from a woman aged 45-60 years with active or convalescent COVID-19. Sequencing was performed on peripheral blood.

The DNA for the CDR3 is TGTGCCTGGACCTCATCCCTGACAGGCCTCTTTTCAAATTCACCCCTCCACTTT. It is translated as CAWTSSLTGLFSNSPLHF. The chain has TRBV30 and TRBJ1-6, with D perhaps matching TRBD1 (6 bases). CDR1 is GTSNPN and CDR2 is SVGIG in the germline V gene (reference sequence). V was shortened by 4 bases and J by 7 bases, with 26 bases between the two germline ends. This CDR3 has 18 amino acids.